This T cell receptor (beta chain) was captured by sequencing in a study of blood T cell repertoires in COVID-19. Study at large: In each case, the material was cDNA or gDNA derived from T cells, B-cell-depleted T cells, or PBMCs.

Donors were grouped by their self-reported clinical history. This CDR3 has 14 residues. The V gene lost 8 bases and the J gene lost 1 base, with 16 bases spanning the gap. Germline lookup yields CDR1 GTSNPN and CDR2 SVGIG (reference sequence). In the source study's methods: Estimates of nucleated cell counts were drawn from the amplification of reference gene primers. Clones were read by immunoSEQ multiplex PCR, and TCRdb kept only the in-frame ones, dropping some. The V and J calls and clone size are taken from that table; D and trimming were inferred from the DNA. Of more than 250,000 clones listed, roughly 86% were seen once; the top ten hold approximately 5.3%.

V and J are TRBV30 and TRBJ2-3, with a possible D match to TRBD2 (7 bases). Sample: PBMCs or T cells enriched from blood (not recorded which). The origin of this receptor is a woman aged 25 to 45 who had recovered from COVID-19. This chain's CDR3 is CAGGGGGRTDTQYF. CDR3 nucleotide sequence: TGTGCCGGGGGGGGAGGGGGGCGCACAGATACGCAGTATTTT.